These 26 T cell receptor beta chains originate from one sample sequenced in a study of T-cell reconstitution after alpha-beta-depleted transplantation in children. Using unique molecular identifiers, the investigators prepared the TCRbeta library. TCRdb called the PCR reads again in MiXCR, with one record for every CDR3 protein. The sample lists approximately 400,000 distinct CDR3 sequences, about a tenth occurring once. The sample here was PBMCs from the stem cell graft donor, taken from the stem cell graft. All receptors derive from a human donor who donated a stem cell graft to a child with acute myeloid leukemia.

This rearrangement joins TRBV29-1 to TRBJ2-3; D not resolved. CDR1 SQVTM and CDR2 ANQGSEA come from the germline V gene. There are 15 residues in the CDR3. V dropped 7 bases and J dropped 0 bases, with 17 bases sitting between them. CDR3 DNA: TGCAGCGCTTCTAGTCCGGTAACTAGCACAGATACGCAGTATTTT. Translating gives CSASSPVTSTDTQYF.

This clonotype occurred many times. The V gene is TRBV10-3, the J gene TRBJ2-1, with 12 bases matching TRBD2. Germline values: CDR1 ENHRY, CDR2 SYGVKD. V lost 8 bases and J lost 7; bases outside the gene matches: 3. This CDR3 is built from 13 residues. The CDR3 nucleotides are TGTGCCATCGGGCTAGCGGGAGGGAATGAGCAGTTCTTC. Protein product: CAIGLAGGNEQFF.

This chain links TRBV7-9 with TRBJ2-5; D is ambiguous. There are 14 residues in the CDR3. CDR1 is SEHNR, CDR2 FQNEAQ, per germline (reference sequence). V gave up 0 bases and J gave up 5 bases, with 10 bases separating them. CDR3 region: CASSLASKRETQYF. In nucleotides, the CDR3 is TGTGCCAGCAGCTTAGCTAGCAAGCGTGAGACCCAGTACTTC.

The J gene is TRBJ2-5, the V gene TRBV20-1, with TRBD1 as a possible D gene (6 bases). V was cut by 7 bases and J by 2 bases, with 17 bases left in between. CDR3 size: 14 residues. The germline gives CDR1 DFQATT, CDR2 SNEGSKA (reference sequence). Here the CDR3 reads CSVKTGTQQETQYF. For the CDR3, the DNA is TGCAGTGTCAAAACAGGGACCCAACAAGAGACCCAGTACTTC.

There are a few counts of this clonotype. The chain joins TRBV20-1 to TRBJ1-4, with D maybe TRBD1 (6 bases). The V and J ends lost 6 bases and 8 bases respectively, with 22 bases between them. This CDR3 contains 15 residues. CDR1 is DFQATT, CDR2 SNEGSKA, per germline (reference sequence). The chain's CDR3 is CSAPGGLGKSEKLFF. CDR3 bases: TGCAGTGCCCCCGGGGGCCTGGGGAAGTCGGAAAAACTGTTTTTT.

This clonotype showed up just a few times. The chain combines TRBV21-1 with TRBJ2-2; no DNA check was done on the table's D call, TRBD1. TRBV21-1 is annotated as a pseudogene. CDR3 length equals 17 residues. The CDR3 sequence is CARSSHSDSANTGELFF. CDR3 DNA sequence: TGTGCCAGATCATCCCATTCGGACAGCGCGAACACCGGGGAGCTGTTTTTT.

The CDR3 nucleotides read TGTGCCAGCCCCTGGGGGGGGGTTAATCACGAGCAGTACGTC. Its translation is CASPWGGVNHEQYV. The J gene is TRBJ2-7, the V gene TRBV12-3 or TRBV12-4; the match to TRBD2 covers 7 bases. The length of the CDR3 is 14 residues. V lost 8 bases, J lost 5 bases, and 12 bases stayed unmatched.

The chain carries TRBV20-1 and TRBJ2-3, with TRBD2 matching over 7 bases. This CDR3 has 15 residues. Unmatched junction bases numbered 7, after V lost 2 bases and J lost 2 bases. CDR1 is DFQATT, CDR2 SNEGSKA, per germline (reference sequence). Here the CDR3 DNA reads TGCAGTGCTAGAAACCCAGCGGGGTACACAGATACGCAGTATTTT. Its protein is CSARNPAGYTDTQYF.

The genes are TRBV20-1 and TRBJ2-7; D ambiguous. Germline CDR1 reads DFQATT; CDR2 reads SNEGSKA (reference sequence). There are 15 residues in the CDR3. Written as DNA, the CDR3 is TGCAGCGCCCGGAATACAAAACGGAGCTCCTACGAGCAGTACTTC. It codes for CSARNTKRSSYEQYF.

The rearrangement links TRBV18 to TRBJ1-2, with D tentatively TRBD1 (5 bases). Germline V gives CDR1 KGHSH, CDR2 LQKENI. The V end was cut by 0 bases, the J end by 7 bases, with 12 bases between. This CDR3 has 14 amino acids. The CDR3 here is CASSPPARGLGYTF. The DNA for the CDR3 is TGTGCCAGCTCACCACCGGCAAGGGGCCTTGGCTACACCTTC.

The chain employs TRBV3-1 and TRBJ2-1, with 11 bases identical to TRBD2. CDR3 length: 14 residues. Germline loops: CDR1 LGHDT, CDR2 YNNKEL (reference sequence). V dropped 4 bases and J dropped 9; count of bases not matched to a gene: 5. CDR3 nucleotide sequence: TGTGCCAGCAGCCCAACTAGCGGGAGAGCTGAGCAGTTCTTC. Its translation: CASSPTSGRAEQFF.

As concerns this clonotype: A much larger clonotype is one base distant, so this may be a read error. V usage is TRBV11-2 and J usage is TRBJ2-1; D may correspond to TRBD1 or TRBD2 (6 bases each). This CDR3 is 14 amino acids long. CDR1 is SGHAT, CDR2 FQNNGV, per germline. The CDR3 reads CATSLESGAGRQFF. Written as DNA, the CDR3 is TGTGCCACCAGCTTAGAGTCGGGGGCGGGGCGGCAGTTCTTC.

The rearrangement joins TRBV27 to TRBJ1-2; TRBD1 matches at 7 bases. This CDR3 is 13 amino acids long. Germline assignment: CDR1 MNHEY and CDR2 SMNVEV (reference sequence). V lost 5 bases, J lost 8 bases, and 8 bases stayed unmatched. The CDR3 DNA is TGTGCCAGCAGTCACGACAGGGTGGGAGGCTACACCTTC. Protein product: CASSHDRVGGYTF.

This clonotype was seen only a few times. The chain is built from TRBV7-9 and TRBJ2-1; TRBD2 matches 12 bases. The V gene end was trimmed by 5 bases and the J gene end by 7 bases; junction bases not matched to a gene: 6. Germline V gives CDR1 SEHNR, CDR2 FQNEAQ (reference sequence). This CDR3 has 15 amino acids. The CDR3 sequence is CASSQTSGGKNEQFF. The CDR3 DNA is TGTGCCAGCAGCCAGACTAGCGGGGGAAAAAATGAGCAGTTCTTC.

This clonotype was detected a few times. V usage is TRBV7-8 and J usage is TRBJ2-3, with D possibly being TRBD2 (5 bases). The germline V gene has CDR1 SGHVS and CDR2 FQNEAQ. V lost 3 bases, J lost 0 bases, and 13 bases lay in between. The CDR3 totals 16 residues. CDR3 in DNA: TGTGCCAGCAGCTTTACACCGGGGTCCAGCACAGATACGCAGTATTTT. Residues: CASSFTPGSSTDTQYF.

The chain recombines TRBV29-1 with TRBJ2-1, with 10 bases aligning to TRBD1. CDR1 is SQVTM, CDR2 ANQGSEA, per germline. This CDR3 comprises 15 residues. V dropped 6 bases and J dropped 2; count of bases not matched to a gene: 7. The CDR3 nucleotides are TGCAGCGTCGACAGGGGGCGGGGGCCCTACAATGAGCAGTTCTTC. Translating gives CSVDRGRGPYNEQFF.

This clonotype was found a few times. This chain uses TRBV14 with TRBJ2-1; 9 positions match TRBD2. Germline trimming cut 1 base from V and 8 bases from J; bases unmatched to any gene: 6. CDR3 size: 15 residues. CDR1 is SGHDN, CDR2 FVKESK, per germline. The CDR3 reads CASSQVAGGPYEQFF. CDR3 in DNA: TGTGCCAGCAGCCAAGTTGCGGGGGGGCCCTATGAGCAGTTCTTC.

The chain has TRBV7-9 and TRBJ2-2, with 10 nucleotides matching TRBD1. Germline CDR1 and CDR2: SEHNR and FQNEAQ (reference sequence). The CDR3 totals 15 residues. Trimming removed 5 bases from V and 6 bases from J; junction bases left unmatched: 6. CDR3 bases: TGTGCCAGCAGCACCCGGACAGGGGGGTCCGGGGAGCTGTTTTTT. It yields the protein CASSTRTGGSGELFF. The variable domain in full, with the rest retrieved from reference TRBV7-9 and TRBJ2-2, is DTGVSQNPRHKITKRGQNVTFRCDPISEHNRLYWYRQTLGQGPEFLTYFQNEAQLEKSRLLSDRFSAERPKGSFSTLEIQRTEQGDSAMYLCASSTRTGGSGELFFGEGSRLTVL.

This clonotype showed up just a few times. The CDR3 coding sequence is TGTGCCAGCAGCTCCTGGTCGGACGAGCAGTACGTC. Translation gives CASSSWSDEQYV. The V gene is TRBV5-5, the J gene TRBJ2-7; D is ambiguous. In germline, CDR1 is SGHKS, CDR2 YYEKEE (reference sequence). Trimming took 3 bases from V and 5 from J, leaving 9 bases between them. This CDR3 comprises 12 residues.

V usage is TRBV6-2 or TRBV6-3 and J usage is TRBJ1-4; D is perhaps TRBD1 (5 bases). The CDR3 consists of 14 residues. CDR1 is MNHEY, CDR2 SVGEGT, per germline. V was trimmed by 9 bases and J by 7 bases, leaving 18 bases between them. The CDR3 bases are TGTGCCAGTTACGACGTCGGGGGGACTGAAAAACTGTTTTTT. It codes for CASYDVGGTEKLFF.

The V call is TRBV2, the J call TRBJ1-4, with TRBD1 matching 7 bases. This CDR3 region has 15 residues. Germline V gene sequence: CDR1 SNHLY, CDR2 FYNNEI. With V trimmed by 7 bases and J by 5 bases, 10 bases remained unmatched. CDR3 region: CASNKLGTENEKLFF. The CDR3 region has the DNA TGTGCCAGCAATAAGCTAGGGACAGAGAATGAAAAACTGTTTTTT.

This clonotype was observed a handful of times. CDR3 sequence: CASSLWQANEKLFF. The CDR3, as DNA: TGTGCCAGCAGCTTGTGGCAGGCTAATGAAAAACTGTTTTTT. This rearrangement joins TRBV5-5 to TRBJ1-4; unclear D gene. V was clipped by 1 base and J by 3 bases, with 7 bases between them. The CDR3 spans 14 residues. Germline CDR1 and CDR2: SGHKS and YYEKEE (reference sequence).

This clonotype was seen at least ten times. CDR3 residues: CASSQRLTSPPYEQYV. The DNA of the CDR3 is TGTGCCAGCAGCCAGAGACTCACCTCCCCACCGTACGAGCAGTACGTC. The V gene is TRBV9, the J gene TRBJ2-7; D uncertain. The CDR3 is 16 amino acids. Deletions cut 4 bases from V and 4 bases from J, with 21 bases between. Looked up from germline, CDR1 is SGDLS and CDR2 is YYNGEE.

This clonotype was seen many times. This sequence joins TRBV4-1 and TRBJ1-6; the D is unclear. CDR1 is MGHRA and CDR2 is YSYEKL in the germline V gene. The CDR3 is 15 amino acids. Deletions cut 1 base from V and 7 bases from J, with 11 bases between. The CDR3: CASSQALRPNSPLHF. DNA of the CDR3: TGCGCCAGCAGCCAAGCCCTCCGCCCCAATTCACCCCTCCACTTT.

The chain carries TRBV7-2 and TRBJ1-6; tentatively, D is TRBD1 (5 bases). Trimming removed 1 base from V and 0 bases from J, with 10 bases in between. The CDR3 is 17 amino acids. Germline CDR1 and CDR2: SGHTA and FQGNSA. The CDR3 DNA reads as TGTGCCAGCAGCTTAGGCTCAGGGAGCTCCTATAATTCACCCCTCCACTTT. Its protein is CASSLGSGSSYNSPLHF.

Only a few counts were recorded for this clonotype. The rearrangement links TRBV10-3 to TRBJ2-6; weak D call: TRBD1 (5 bases). Trimming pared 5 bases from V and 2 bases from J, leaving 7 bases between. The germline V gene has CDR1 ENHRY and CDR2 SYGVKD. CDR3 length: 14 residues. The CDR3 is CAISPGTGANVLTF. CDR3 nucleotide sequence: TGTGCCATCAGTCCAGGGACTGGGGCCAACGTCCTGACTTTC.